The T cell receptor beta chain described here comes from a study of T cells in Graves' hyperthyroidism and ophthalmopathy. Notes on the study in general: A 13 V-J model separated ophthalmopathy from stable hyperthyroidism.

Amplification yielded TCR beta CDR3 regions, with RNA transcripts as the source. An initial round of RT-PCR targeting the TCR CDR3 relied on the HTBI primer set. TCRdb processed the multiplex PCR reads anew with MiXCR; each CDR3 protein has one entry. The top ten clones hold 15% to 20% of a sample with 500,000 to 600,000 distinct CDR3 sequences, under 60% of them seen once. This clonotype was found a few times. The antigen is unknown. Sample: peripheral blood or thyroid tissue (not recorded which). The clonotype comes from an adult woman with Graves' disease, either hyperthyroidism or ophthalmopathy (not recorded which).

CDR3 protein: CSVDDSYEQYF. As DNA, the CDR3 is TGCAGCGTGGACGACAGCTACGAGCAGTACTTC. V gene TRBV29-1 combines with J gene TRBJ2-7, with a weak D call TRBD1 (5 bases). CDR1 SQVTM and CDR2 ANQGSEA come from the germline V gene. The CDR3 spans 11 residues. Trimming cost V 6 bases and J 3 bases, with 9 bases left between them.